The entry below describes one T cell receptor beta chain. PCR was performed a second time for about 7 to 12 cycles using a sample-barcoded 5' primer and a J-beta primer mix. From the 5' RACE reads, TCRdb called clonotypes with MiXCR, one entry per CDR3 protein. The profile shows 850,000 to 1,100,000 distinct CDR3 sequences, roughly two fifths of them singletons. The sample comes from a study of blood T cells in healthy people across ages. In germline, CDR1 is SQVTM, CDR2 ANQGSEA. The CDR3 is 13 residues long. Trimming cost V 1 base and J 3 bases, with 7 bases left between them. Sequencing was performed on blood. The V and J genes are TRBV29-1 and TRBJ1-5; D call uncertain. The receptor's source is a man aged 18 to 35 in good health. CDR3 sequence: CSVEVDYNQPQHF. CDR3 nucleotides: TGCAGCGTTGAAGTAGATTACAATCAGCCCCAGCATTTT.